The 17 T cell receptor beta chains reported below all come from one sample, sequenced in a study of T cells in Graves' hyperthyroidism and ophthalmopathy. RNA transcripts provided the source from which TCR beta CDR3 regions were amplified. Using the HTBI primer set, a first-round RT-PCR was run on the TCR CDR3. MiXCR, applied by TCRdb to the multiplex PCR reads, yields one record per CDR3 protein. The repertoire holds hundreds of thousands of distinct CDR3 sequences, with around 21% as singletons. Specimen: blood. The source of these receptors is a man aged 25-45 years with Graves' ophthalmopathy.

This clonotype was found a few times. The chain recombines TRBV20-1 with TRBJ2-3, with TRBD1 matching 11 bases. The CDR3 has 15 amino acids. The V gene end was trimmed by 3 bases and the J gene end by 5 bases; junction bases not matched to a gene: 7. CDR1 is DFQATT, CDR2 SNEGSKA, per germline (reference sequence). CDR3 sequence (DNA): TGCAGTGCTAGGCCGGGACAGGGGGTTTTAGATACGCAGTATTTT. Translated, it gives CSARPGQGVLDTQYF.

The sample holds many counts of this clonotype. The rearrangement joins TRBV7-2 to TRBJ2-3; a weak D match, TRBD2 (5 bases). The length of the CDR3 is 14 residues. V dropped 4 bases and J dropped 3 bases, with 11 bases sitting between them. Germline CDR1 and CDR2: SGHTA and FQGNSA. The CDR3 bases are TGTGCCAGCAGCTCGGACCTAGCAACAGATACGCAGTATTTT. It yields the protein CASSSDLATDTQYF. The complete variable domain, with remaining parts taken from reference TRBV7-2 and TRBJ2-3, reads GAGVSQSPSNKVTEKGKDVELRCDPISGHTALYWYRQSLGQGLEFLIYFQGNSAPDKSGLPSDRFSAERTGGSVSTLTIQRTQQEDSAVYLCASSSDLATDTQYFGPGTRLTVL.

This sequence joins TRBV27 and TRBJ2-1, with no clear D. Trimming stripped 2 bases from V and 9 bases from J, with 11 bases between. This CDR3 contains 13 residues. CDR1 is MNHEY and CDR2 is SMNVEV in the germline V gene (reference sequence). CDR3 region: CASSLIPGIEQFF. CDR3 DNA sequence: TGTGCCAGCAGTTTAATCCCCGGTATTGAGCAGTTCTTC.

The chain joins TRBV5-1 to TRBJ2-2; 13 bases are a match to TRBD2. The CDR3 runs to 15 residues. J lost 10 bases, V lost 4 bases, and 7 bases had no gene match. CDR1 SGHRS and CDR2 YFSETQ come from the germline V gene. The CDR3 DNA is TGCGCCAGCAGCCTTTCCGGGACTAGCGGGGCGGAGCTGTTTTTT. This gives the protein CASSLSGTSGAELFF.

The sample holds a few counts of this clonotype. The V and J genes are TRBV14 and TRBJ2-2; unclear D gene. The V and J ends lost 3 bases and 6 bases respectively, with 11 bases between them. The CDR3 sequence is 14 residues long. The germline gives CDR1 SGHDN, CDR2 FVKESK. The CDR3 sequence is CASSHLMTPGELFF. In DNA, the CDR3 is TGTGCCAGCAGCCATCTCATGACGCCCGGGGAGCTGTTTTTT.

V gene TRBV4-1 combines with J gene TRBJ2-3, with 8 bases lining up with TRBD1. V was clipped by 3 bases and J by 4 bases; unmatched bases: 9. The length of the CDR3 is 16 residues. Germline CDR1 is MGHRA and CDR2 is YSYEKL. The CDR3 DNA reads TGCGCCAGCAGCCACCCCGGACAGGGCGGCCCAGATACGCAGTATTTT. Translating gives CASSHPGQGGPDTQYF.

There are many counts of this clonotype. The rearrangement links TRBV5-1 to TRBJ1-1; 7 nucleotides match TRBD1. CDR3 length: 15 residues. J was trimmed by 1 base and V by 4 bases; bases with no gene match: 7. Per the germline V gene, CDR1 is SGHRS and CDR2 is YFSETQ. CDR3 nucleotides: TGCGCCAGCAGCGGCTCCACAGGGGCGAACACTGAAGCTTTCTTT. Translation: CASSGSTGANTEAFF.

In this sample, this clonotype turned up a few times. The V and J genes are TRBV10-3 and TRBJ1-1; no clear D. The CDR3 has 11 amino acids. The V end lost 10 bases, the J end lost 1 base, and 7 bases lay between the germline ends. Per germline, CDR1 ENHRY and CDR2 SYGVKD. The CDR3: CATVWNTEAFF. In DNA form, the CDR3 reads TGTGCCACTGTCTGGAACACTGAAGCTTTCTTT.

The rearrangement joins TRBV28 to TRBJ1-1; weak D call: TRBD1 (6 bases). Germline V CDR1 and CDR2: MDHEN, SYDVKM. CDR3 length equals 15 residues. Deletions cut 6 bases from V and 3 bases from J, with 17 bases between. Here the CDR3 DNA reads TGTGCCAGCAGGGGGGCAGGGCTGGGGGACACTGAAGCTTTCTTT. Translating it yields CASRGAGLGDTEAFF.

The genes are TRBV7-2 and TRBJ1-5; D call uncertain. The germline CDR1 and CDR2 sequences are SGHTA and FQGNSA. The V end was cut by 5 bases, the J end by 0 bases, with 5 bases between. CDR3 length equals 13 residues. In nucleotides, the CDR3 is TGTGCCAGCAGCCCGATTAGCAATCAGCCCCAGCATTTT. This gives the protein CASSPISNQPQHF. Full variable domain (outside the CDR3, taken from reference TRBV7-2 and TRBJ1-5): GAGVSQSPSNKVTEKGKDVELRCDPISGHTALYWYRQSLGQGLEFLIYFQGNSAPDKSGLPSDRFSAERTGGSVSTLTIQRTQQEDSAVYLCASSPISNQPQHFGDGTRLSIL.

The chain joins TRBV12-3 or TRBV12-4 to TRBJ1-6; 9 bases align to TRBD1. The CDR3 runs to 15 residues. The ends lost 5 bases at V and 7 bases at J; junction bases unmatched: 6. CDR3 loop: CASSPQGAKNSPLHF. CDR3 nucleotides: TGTGCCAGCAGTCCACAGGGGGCGAAAAATTCACCCCTCCACTTT.

This clonotype was seen a handful of times. The CDR3 DNA sequence: TGTGCCAGTAGTGAATCCAAGGGACAGTTCACTGAAGCTTTCTTT. Its protein is CASSESKGQFTEAFF. V gene TRBV19 combines with J gene TRBJ1-1, with 7 bases lining up with TRBD1. The V gene's germline CDR1 is LNHDA and CDR2 SQIVND (reference sequence). The junction had 10 bases not matched to a gene; V was cut back by 5 bases and J by 4 bases. This CDR3 comprises 15 residues.

The chain employs TRBV28 and TRBJ2-7; D ambiguous. The germline V and J ends were trimmed by 4 bases and 3 bases, with 13 bases remaining between them. Germline V gene sequence: CDR1 MDHEN, CDR2 SYDVKM. The CDR3 is 14 amino acids. The CDR3 loop is CASSSSVSFYEQYF. The CDR3 nucleotides are TGTGCCAGCAGTTCGTCTGTCAGTTTCTACGAGCAGTACTTC.

The chain combines TRBV27 with TRBJ2-1, with 8 bases that match TRBD2. This CDR3 contains 14 residues. After removal of 7 bases from V and 2 bases from J, the junction contained 4 bases not matched to a gene. Germline CDR1 MNHEY, CDR2 SMNVEV (reference sequence). CDR3 in DNA: TGTGCCAGCACTGTTAGCGGGACCTACAATGAGCAGTTCTTC. It specifies CASTVSGTYNEQFF.

This clonotype has a handful of counts. This likely comes from a read error, as the CDR3 has no conserved phenylalanine or tryptophan at its end. The chain joins TRBV18 to TRBJ1-1, with D perhaps matching TRBD1 (5 bases). Per germline, CDR1 KGHSH and CDR2 LQKENI. The V and J ends lost 3 bases and 2 bases respectively, with 7 bases between them. The CDR3 has 13 amino acids. Written as DNA, the CDR3 is TGTGCCAGCTCACCGACAGTAAACACTGAAGCTTTCCTT. The encoded protein is CASSPTVNTEAFL.

This clonotype was counted at least ten times. The genes are TRBV27 and TRBJ2-1, with D possibly being TRBD1 (6 bases). The length of the CDR3 is 17 residues. Between the trimmed V and J ends, which lost 3 bases and 4 bases, there was a span of 19 bases. The germline CDR1 and CDR2 sequences are MNHEY and SMNVEV (reference sequence). The CDR3 nucleotides are TGTGCCAGCAGTTTGACCTCCGGGAACAGGGCTTACAATGAGCAGTTCTTC. Translating it yields CASSLTSGNRAYNEQFF.

This clonotype was seen only a few times. The rearrangement joins TRBV5-6 to TRBJ1-5, with 7 bases fitting TRBD1. Per germline, CDR1 SGHDT and CDR2 YYEEEE. The CDR3 extends over 15 amino acids. The J segment lost 3 bases and the V segment lost 4 bases, leaving 7 bases of the junction unmatched. CDR3 nucleotide sequence: TGTGCCAGCAGCGAGAAGACAGGGTTCAATCAGCCCCAGCATTTT. Protein product: CASSEKTGFNQPQHF.